This record covers a single T cell receptor beta chain. Its antigen is as yet unknown. These data are taken from a study of blood T cells in healthy people across ages. Overall study findings and caveats: A roughly linear age-dependent decrease characterized TCR beta diversity per million T cells.

The J segment lost 0 bases and the V segment lost 7 bases, leaving 5 bases of the junction unmatched. The CDR3 is 15 residues long. With a J-beta primer mix and a sample-barcoded 5' primer, a second PCR ran 7 to 11 cycles. In TCRdb, the 5' RACE reads were re-called with MiXCR into one record per CDR3 protein. The data hold roughly 1,700,000 distinct CDR3 sequences, with about 30% observed a single time. The rearrangement links TRBV12-3 or TRBV12-4 to TRBJ2-2; 7 nucleotides line up with TRBD2. The specimen sequenced was blood. This receptor was obtained from a woman aged 30 to 39 in good health. The CDR3: CASKTSETNTGELFF. CDR3 DNA: TGTGCCAGCAAAACTAGCGAGACGAACACCGGGGAGCTGTTTTTT.